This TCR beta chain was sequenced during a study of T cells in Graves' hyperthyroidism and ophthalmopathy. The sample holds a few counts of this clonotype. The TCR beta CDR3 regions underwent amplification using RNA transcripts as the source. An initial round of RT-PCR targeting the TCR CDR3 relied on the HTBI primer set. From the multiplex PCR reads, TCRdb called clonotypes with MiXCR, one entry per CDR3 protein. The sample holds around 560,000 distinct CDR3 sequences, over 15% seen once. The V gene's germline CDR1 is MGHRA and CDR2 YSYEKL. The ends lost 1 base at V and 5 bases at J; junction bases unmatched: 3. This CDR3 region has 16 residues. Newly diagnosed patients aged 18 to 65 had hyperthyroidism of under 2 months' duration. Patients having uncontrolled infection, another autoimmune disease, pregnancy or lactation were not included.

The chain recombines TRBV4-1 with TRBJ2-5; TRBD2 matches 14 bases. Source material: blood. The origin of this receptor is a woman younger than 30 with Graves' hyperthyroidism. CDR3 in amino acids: CASSQVGLAGVETQYF. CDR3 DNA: TGCGCCAGCAGCCAAGTGGGACTAGCGGGAGTCGAGACCCAGTACTTC.